Presented here are 27 T cell receptor beta chains from one specimen sequenced in a study of a mutant IDH1 vaccine in newly diagnosed glioma. Repertoires were generated with immunoSEQ multiplex PCR, while TCRdb's copy carries only in-frame clones and drops some. The data show more than 60,000 clones, 74% seen once. Documented time point: week 35, safety follow-up. In the vaccine, a single dose held 300 ug of the mutant IDH1 20-mer peptide, along with topical imiquimod. These receptors' antigens are unknown. Sample: PBMCs, taken from a glioma patient whose treatment included an IDH1 peptide vaccine. All receptors come from a man aged 50-60 years with glioma.

This clone was seen a few times. The chain links TRBV7-2 to TRBJ1-5; unclear D gene. The germline CDR1 and CDR2 sequences are SGHTA and FQGNSA. There are 13 residues in the CDR3. Trimming pared 6 bases from V and 6 bases from J, leaving 12 bases between. The DNA for the CDR3 is TGTGCCAGCAGGCGGGAGGGAGGTCAGCCCCAGCATTTT. It translates to CASRREGGQPQHF.

This chain uses TRBV5-1 with TRBJ1-6, with D maybe TRBD1 (5 bases). The CDR3 runs to 16 residues. Germline V gene sequence: CDR1 SGHRS, CDR2 YFSETQ. With 0 bases removed from V and 9 bases from J, the gap between germline ends came to 16 bases. Written as DNA, the CDR3 is TGCGCCAGCAGCTTGGCCGGGACGGATCGAGGTTCACCCCTCCACTTT. Protein sequence: CASSLAGTDRGSPLHF.

The chain employs TRBV5-6 and TRBJ2-7; D may match TRBD1 or TRBD2 (5 bases each). The V gene's germline CDR1 is SGHDT and CDR2 YYEEEE. The CDR3 length is 14 residues. The V end lost 4 bases, the J end lost 0 bases, and 11 bases lay between the germline ends. CDR3 nucleotides: TGTGCCAGCAGCGGGGTGGGGGTCTCCTACGAGCAGTACTTC. Translating it yields CASSGVGVSYEQYF.

Turning to this clone: The junction does not match germline at one end; this may be a read error. The chain carries TRBV7-7 and TRBJ2-7, with TRBD1 identical over 8 bases. The CDR3 spans 15 residues. CDR1 is SSHAT, CDR2 FNYEAQ, per germline (reference sequence). The chain's CDR3 is CASSLGQGGSYEQYF. DNA of the CDR3: TGTGCTAGCAGCCTAGGACAGGGAGGCTCCTACGAGCAGTACTTC.

The chain carries TRBV2 and TRBJ2-3; unclear D gene. The CDR3 consists of 10 residues. Germline V lookup: CDR1 SNHLY, CDR2 FYNNEI. V was trimmed by 3 bases and J by 8 bases, leaving 3 bases between them. The CDR3 bases are TGTGCCAGCAGTGACGGTACGCAGTATTTT. Translated, it gives CASSDGTQYF.

The V and J genes are TRBV18 and TRBJ2-1; D unclear. V was clipped by 0 bases and J by 3 bases, with 3 bases between them. This CDR3 has 13 amino acids. Germline lookup yields CDR1 KGHSH and CDR2 LQKENI. CDR3 nucleotides: TGTGCCAGCTCACCACCGTTCTACAATGAGCAGTTCTTC. Protein product: CASSPPFYNEQFF.

The rearrangement links TRBV9 to TRBJ2-1; 13 bases agree with TRBD2. Germline assignment: CDR1 SGDLS and CDR2 YYNGEE. The ends lost 3 bases at V and 9 bases at J; junction bases unmatched: 9. The CDR3 is 16 residues long. As DNA, the CDR3 is TGTGCCAGCAGCGGGGGGGGGACTAGCGGGGTGAGTGAGCAGTTCTTC. Translation: CASSGGGTSGVSEQFF.

A single count supports this clone. This chain connects TRBV5-4 to TRBJ1-3, with 7 positions matching TRBD1. From germline, CDR1 is SGHNT and CDR2 YYREEE (reference sequence). This CDR3 region has 16 residues. Trimming at V came to 4 bases and at J to 4 bases, leaving 11 bases not matched to a gene. For the CDR3, the DNA is TGTGCCAGCAGCCTGCGACAGGGAAGCTTCGGAAACACCATATATTTT. Translation: CASSLRQGSFGNTIYF.

The rearrangement joins TRBV6-5 to TRBJ2-7, with 9 bases identical to TRBD1. V was pared by 6 bases and J by 0 bases, with 3 bases of the junction left unmatched. CDR1 and CDR2 (germline): MNHEY, SVGAGI. The CDR3 runs to 14 residues. The chain's CDR3 is CASSRQGVSYEQYF. The CDR3 DNA follows: TGTGCCAGCAGCCGACAGGGGGTCTCCTACGAGCAGTACTTC.

The chain joins TRBV4-1 to TRBJ1-3; D may be TRBD1 (5 bases). Germline V gene lookup returns CDR1 MGHRA and CDR2 YSYEKL. The CDR3 length is 15 residues. V lost 1 base and J 0 bases, leaving 7 bases between the germline ends. This CDR3 is CASSQARGSGNTIYF. In DNA, the CDR3 is TGCGCCAGCAGCCAAGCGAGGGGCTCTGGAAACACCATATATTTT.

This clone was found once. This chain joins TRBV11-2 and TRBJ1-1; D possibly corresponds to TRBD1 (6 bases). This CDR3 has 14 amino acids. The germline V and J ends were trimmed by 1 base and 4 bases, with 10 bases remaining between them. The germline gives CDR1 SGHAT, CDR2 FQNNGV. The DNA of the CDR3 is TGTGCCAGCAGCTTAGTTCTACAGGGCACTGAAGCTTTCTTT. It specifies CASSLVLQGTEAFF.

In its sample, this clone was seen once. The chain carries TRBV6-5 and TRBJ2-3, with 11 bases identical to TRBD1. Germline V gene data show CDR1 as MNHEY and CDR2 as SVGAGI. V lost 3 bases to trimming and J lost 7 bases; unmatched junction nucleotides: 9. The CDR3 has 16 residues. The CDR3 sequence: CASSYGGDRGFNTQYF. DNA of the CDR3: TGTGCCAGCAGTTATGGAGGGGACAGGGGGTTTAATACGCAGTATTTT.

The chain is built from TRBV4-3 and TRBJ2-2, with TRBD2 as a possible D gene (6 bases). CDR1 is LGHNA and CDR2 is YSLEER in the germline V gene. The CDR3 consists of 16 residues. Trimming cost V 1 base and J 4 bases, with 13 bases left between them. As DNA, the CDR3 is TGCGCCAGCAGCCAAGGGGAGGCGCAGGCCACCGGGGAGCTGTTTTTT. Translation: CASSQGEAQATGELFF.

The chain couples TRBV29-1 to TRBJ1-1, with D tentatively TRBD1 (6 bases). The CDR3 covers 15 residues. Germline CDR1 SQVTM, CDR2 ANQGSEA. Trimming left V 4 bases short and J 1 base short, with 16 bases between. This chain's CDR3 is CSVVGTHFTNTEAFF. CDR3 DNA: TGCAGCGTTGTAGGGACACACTTTACGAACACTGAAGCTTTCTTT.

This clone showed up just a few times. The chain uses TRBV5-1 and TRBJ1-1; 7 bases are a match to TRBD1. Germline values: CDR1 SGHRS, CDR2 YFSETQ. CDR3 size: 15 residues. Trimming at V came to 4 bases and at J to 3 bases, leaving 9 bases not matched to a gene. CDR3 sequence (DNA): TGCGCCAGCAGCCGGACCCCAGGGGGGGACACTGAAGCTTTCTTT. Encoded protein: CASSRTPGGDTEAFF.

The chain couples TRBV6-6 to TRBJ1-1; 7 nucleotides match TRBD1. The germline V gene encodes CDR1 MNHNY and CDR2 SVGAGI (reference sequence). The trim removed 7 bases at V and 8 bases at J, leaving 10 bases unmatched. The CDR3 consists of 13 residues. In DNA form, the CDR3 reads TGTGCCAGCACCGCGACAGGGAGCAACGAAGCTTTCTTT. Translated: CASTATGSNEAFF.

This chain joins TRBV7-2 and TRBJ1-5; D remains ambiguous. This CDR3 contains 15 residues. V was pared by 3 bases and J by 0 bases, with 9 bases between. Germline values: CDR1 SGHTA, CDR2 FQGNSA. The CDR3 bases are TGTGCCAGCAGCTTCTACGCAGGTAGCAATCAGCCCCAGCATTTT. Encoded protein: CASSFYAGSNQPQHF. Full variable domain (rest looked up from reference TRBV7-2 and TRBJ1-5): GAGVSQSPSNKVTEKGKDVELRCDPISGHTALYWYRQSLGQGLEFLIYFQGNSAPDKSGLPSDRFSAERTGGSVSTLTIQRTQQEDSAVYLCASSFYAGSNQPQHFGDGTRLSIL.

This clone was seen a single time. The chain recombines TRBV6-5 with TRBJ1-2; possible D gene TRBD1, 6 bases. The V gene lost 5 bases and the J gene lost 3 bases, with 16 bases spanning the gap. Per germline, CDR1 MNHEY and CDR2 SVGAGI. The CDR3 has 15 amino acids. The chain's CDR3 is CASSPPIGGHYGYTF. CDR3 nucleotide sequence: TGTGCCAGCAGTCCCCCGATCGGGGGGCACTATGGCTACACCTTC.

The rearrangement uses TRBV1 and TRBJ2-2; the table gives TRBD2 as D, unverified against the DNA. TRBV1 is annotated as a pseudogene. The CDR3 covers 14 residues. As DNA, the CDR3 is TGCACCAGCAGCCAAGGGACTTTTACCGGGGAGCTGTTTTTT. It specifies CTSSQGTFTGELFF.

The rearrangement joins TRBV7-2 to TRBJ2-1; TRBD1 matches at 8 bases. With V trimmed by 5 bases and J by 4 bases, 10 bases remained unmatched. The CDR3 loop spans 16 amino acids. The germline V gene encodes CDR1 SGHTA and CDR2 FQGNSA. The chain's CDR3 is CASSPRTGILYNEQFF. In nucleotides, the CDR3 is TGTGCCAGCAGCCCCCGGACAGGGATCCTGTACAATGAGCAGTTCTTC.

CDR3 DNA sequence: TGTGCCAGCAGCGTAGCCCCGGGACAGAACACTGAAGCTTTCTTT. It encodes CASSVAPGQNTEAFF. This chain joins TRBV9 and TRBJ1-1; possible D gene TRBD1, 6 bases. V was shortened by 0 bases and J by 1 base, with 10 bases between the two germline ends. Germline values: CDR1 SGDLS, CDR2 YYNGEE. The CDR3 extends over 15 amino acids.

The chain joins TRBV4-3 to TRBJ1-5; D unresolved. The V gene's germline CDR1 is LGHNA and CDR2 YSLEER. Trimming shortened V by 1 base and J by 4 bases, and 5 bases separated the two germline ends. CDR3 length: 13 residues. As DNA, the CDR3 is TGCGCCAGCAGCCAAGGAGGGAATCAGCCCCAGCATTTT. Its protein is CASSQGGNQPQHF.

This clone was found once. This chain links TRBV14 with TRBJ2-3; D gene uncertain. V was trimmed by 1 base and J by 0 bases, leaving 14 bases between them. In germline, CDR1 is SGHDN, CDR2 FVKESK. The CDR3 runs 17 residues. CDR3 sequence: CASSQGDLIRSTDTQYF. The CDR3 DNA reads TGTGCCAGCAGCCAAGGAGACCTCATTAGAAGCACAGATACGCAGTATTTT.

This chain uses TRBV7-2 with TRBJ2-1; 8 nucleotides line up with TRBD1. J lost 8 bases, V lost 5 bases, and 8 bases had no gene match. The CDR3 is 14 residues long. Germline CDR1 and CDR2: SGHTA and FQGNSA. CDR3 sequence reads: CASSSRQGSDEQFF. The CDR3 DNA is TGTGCCAGCAGCAGCCGACAGGGGTCCGATGAGCAGTTCTTC.

The rearrangement joins TRBV2 to TRBJ1-1; no clear D gene. Germline CDR1 reads SNHLY; CDR2 reads FYNNEI. The CDR3 sequence is 10 residues long. Deletions cut 8 bases from V and 8 bases from J, with 9 bases between. The CDR3 nucleotides read TGTGCCAGCGGGCTTAGGGAAGCTTTCTTT. Protein product: CASGLREAFF.

The chain combines TRBV9 with TRBJ2-2; 8 bases agree with TRBD1. The CDR3 is 16 residues long. In germline, CDR1 is SGDLS, CDR2 YYNGEE. V was pared by 0 bases and J by 1 base, with 2 bases of the junction left unmatched. The CDR3 spells CASSVEQGENTGELFF. CDR3 DNA: TGTGCCAGCAGCGTAGAACAGGGGGAGAACACCGGGGAGCTGTTTTTT.

V usage is TRBV6-4 and J usage is TRBJ2-2; D tentatively fits TRBD1 or TRBD2 (5 bases each). V lost 2 bases and J 3 bases, leaving 7 bases between the germline ends. The CDR3 has 14 residues. CDR1 MRHNA and CDR2 SNTAGT come from the germline V gene. The DNA for the CDR3 is TGTGCCAGCAGTGACGGGGGAGACACCGGGGAGCTGTTTTTT. Residues: CASSDGGDTGELFF.